This T cell receptor beta chain was obtained from a study of shared clonotypes between healthy human individuals. Study background: CD4 naive and memory got three plates each, CD8 naive two, CD8 memory one.

CD4+ cells underwent separation, giving CD45RA+ naive and CD45RA-negative memory subsets. The CDR3 has 11 amino acids. Trimming removed 7 bases from V and 5 bases from J, with 6 bases in between. CDR1 and CDR2 from the germline V gene are SGHTA and FQGNSA. Original analysis: There were no quality scores in the junction-only immunoSEQ sequences, so filtering differed. TCRdb's copy holds only in-frame clones and misses some; the assay was immunoSEQ multiplex PCR. V, J and clone size are taken as reported in that table, and D and trimming were inferred from the DNA itself. The table includes approximately 2.3 million clones, approximately 93% detected once. About this clone: Its antigen remains unknown.

General observations from the study: Memory subsets generally showed lower estimated richness than naive subsets.

Sequenced: naive CD4+ T cells from PBMCs. Subset specified: CD45RA+ positively selected. This sequence joins TRBV7-2 and TRBJ1-5, with no clear D. The clonotype was recovered from a young man in good health. Some clones in this sample may be carry-over from other donors' samples. The CDR3 region has the DNA TGTGCCAGCACTAGGGATCAGCCCCAGCATTTT. Its translation: CASTRDQPQHF.